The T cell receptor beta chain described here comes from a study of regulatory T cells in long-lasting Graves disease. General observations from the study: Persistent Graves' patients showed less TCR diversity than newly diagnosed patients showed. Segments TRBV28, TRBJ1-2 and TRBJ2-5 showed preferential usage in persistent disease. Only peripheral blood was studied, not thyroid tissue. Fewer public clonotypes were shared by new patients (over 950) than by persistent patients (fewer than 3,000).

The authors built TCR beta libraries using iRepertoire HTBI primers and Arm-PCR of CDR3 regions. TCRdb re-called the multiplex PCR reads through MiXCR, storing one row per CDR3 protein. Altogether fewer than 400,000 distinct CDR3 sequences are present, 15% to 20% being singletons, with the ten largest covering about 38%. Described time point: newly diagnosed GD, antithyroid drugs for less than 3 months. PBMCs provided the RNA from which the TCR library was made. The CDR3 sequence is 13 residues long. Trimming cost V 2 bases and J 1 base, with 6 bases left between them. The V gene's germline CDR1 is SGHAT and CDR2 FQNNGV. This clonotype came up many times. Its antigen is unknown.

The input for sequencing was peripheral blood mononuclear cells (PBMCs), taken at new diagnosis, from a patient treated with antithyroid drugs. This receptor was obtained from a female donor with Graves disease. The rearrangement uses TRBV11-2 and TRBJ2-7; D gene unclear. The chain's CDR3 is CASSLQTSYEQYF. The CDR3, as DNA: TGTGCCAGCAGCTTACAGACATCCTACGAGCAGTACTTC.